A selection of T cell receptor beta chains follows, all from one sample in a study of quantifying T cell responses using KT2 cells. Each CDR3 protein gets one entry after TCRdb re-called the UMI-ligation and nested PCR reads with MiXCR. Seen here are 45,000 to 65,000 distinct CDR3 sequences, 9% to 15% observed once, and the top ten hold 9.4%. Source material: PBMCs spiked with cells of the T cell clone KT2. The receptors come from a human donor. CDR3s include the opening cysteine and the closing phenylalanine or tryptophan. The order of the fields is CDR3 DNA, CDR3 protein, V gene, D gene, J gene, clone size. D genes are given only for firm matches. Some rows mark clone size as missing; the rest say once, few, many or name a class of expanded clone.

DNA: TGTGCCAGCGGCGAAGACAGGGCGTTTTATTCTGGGGCCAACGTCCTGACTTTC
CDR3: CASGEDRAFYSGANVLTF
V: TRBV21-1
D: NA
J: TRBJ2-6
size: few

DNA: TGTGCCAGCAGCTTACCGGACACCTCCTGGACTAGCCCGGCAGACGGGGAGCAGTTCTTC
CDR3: CASSLPDTSWTSPADGEQFF
V: TRBV11-2
D: TRBD2
J: TRBJ2-1
size: few

DNA: TGTGCCAGCAGCTTTGGGCGGGAGAAAGCTTTCTTT
CDR3: CASSFGREKAFF
V: TRBV7-9
D: NA
J: TRBJ1-1
size: NA

DNA: TGTGCCAGCAGTGATCCCGCTGCCTCTAGCGGGGGTACCTACGAGCAGTACTTC
CDR3: CASSDPAASSGGTYEQYF
V: TRBV2
D: TRBD2
J: TRBJ2-7
size: NA

DNA: TGCGCCAGCAGCCCCGGGACTAGCGTACCACAAGAGACCCAGTACTTC
CDR3: CASSPGTSVPQETQYF
V: TRBV4-1
D: TRBD2
J: TRBJ2-5
size: NA

DNA: TGTGCCAGCAGTTTACTTGACTTGGGCTCCTACAATGAGCAGTTCTTC
CDR3: CASSLLDLGSYNEQFF
V: TRBV12-3/TRBV12-4
D: NA
J: TRBJ2-1
size: NA

DNA: TGTGCCAGCAGCCAAGGTATTCTAGCGGGGACGGGGGAGCAGTACTTC
CDR3: CASSQGILAGTGEQYF
V: TRBV3-1
D: TRBD2
J: TRBJ2-7
size: NA

DNA: TGTGCCAGCAGTTACCGCGACTTCCCAGATACGCAGTATTTT
CDR3: CASSYRDFPDTQYF
V: TRBV6-2/TRBV6-3
D: NA
J: TRBJ2-3
size: few

DNA: TGTGCCAGCAGCTTACAGGCCACCGGGGAGCTGTTTTTT
CDR3: CASSLQATGELFF
V: TRBV7-9
D: NA
J: TRBJ2-2
size: NA

DNA: TGTGCCAGCAGCCTCGGGACCGGCTTCCGAATGAACACTGAAGCTTTCTTT
CDR3: CASSLGTGFRMNTEAFF
V: TRBV4-2
D: NA
J: TRBJ1-1
size: few

DNA: TGTGCCAGCAGCTTAGGGGACGAAACAGATACGCAGTATTTT
CDR3: CASSLGDETDTQYF
V: TRBV11-3
D: NA
J: TRBJ2-3
size: NA

DNA: TGTGCTAGTGGTTTTTCTCTGGGACAGGGGGCAGATACGCAGTATTTT
CDR3: CASGFSLGQGADTQYF
V: TRBV12-5
D: TRBD1
J: TRBJ2-3
size: NA